One and the same sample provided the 26 T cell receptor beta chains below, sequenced in a study of blood T cell repertoires in COVID-19. The repertoire was sequenced with immunoSEQ multiplex PCR; TCRdb's copy has only in-frame clones and lacks some. The sample contains about 330,000 clones, roughly 87% of which appear only once. Sequenced material: peripheral blood. These TCRs come from a man younger than 45 with COVID-19, enrolled during active disease.

This clone has just a few counts. This chain uses TRBV7-8 with TRBJ1-5; TRBD1 matches at 9 bases. Trimming took 4 bases from V and 7 from J; bases not matched to a gene: 8. This CDR3 has 15 amino acids. The germline V gene has CDR1 SGHVS and CDR2 FQNEAQ. CDR3 amino acids: CASSSRTGAGQPQHF. The DNA for the CDR3 is TGTGCCAGCAGCTCAAGGACAGGGGCTGGCCAGCCCCAGCATTTT.

The rearrangement uses TRBV7-3 and TRBJ2-5; TRBD1 matches 8 bases. This CDR3 is 15 amino acids long. Looked up from germline, CDR1 is SGHTA and CDR2 is FQGTGA. V was clipped by 2 bases and J by 5 bases; unmatched bases: 7. This chain's CDR3 is CASSLVSGGRETQYF. In DNA form, the CDR3 reads TGTGCCAGCAGCTTAGTATCAGGGGGCAGGGAGACCCAGTACTTC.

The rearrangement links TRBV5-8 to TRBJ2-2, with 11 nucleotides matching TRBD2. Germline lookup yields CDR1 SGHTS and CDR2 YDEGEE. The CDR3 runs to 16 residues. Germline trimming cut 5 bases from V and 6 bases from J; bases unmatched to any gene: 9. CDR3 protein: CASSYGTSGWSGELFF. CDR3 nucleotides: TGTGCCAGCAGTTACGGGACTAGCGGTTGGTCCGGGGAGCTGTTTTTT.

The rearrangement uses TRBV19 and TRBJ2-2, with a possible D match to TRBD1 (5 bases). The CDR3 consists of 14 residues. V was pared by 5 bases and J by 0 bases, with 7 bases between. The germline V gene encodes CDR1 LNHDA and CDR2 SQIVND (reference sequence). CDR3 loop: CASSLTANTGELFF. The CDR3 DNA is TGTGCCAGTAGTCTGACAGCGAACACCGGGGAGCTGTTTTTT.

The V call is TRBV19, the J call TRBJ2-7; D may be TRBD2 (6 bases). The CDR3 runs 13 residues. V gave up 7 bases and J gave up 7 bases, with 17 bases separating them. Germline CDR1 is LNHDA and CDR2 is SQIVND (reference sequence). The CDR3 DNA follows: TGTGCCAGTACGGCGGATCCCCGGGGGGAGCAGTACTTC. Protein product: CASTADPRGEQYF.

V gene TRBV7-8 combines with J gene TRBJ2-5, with 8 positions matching TRBD2. This CDR3 spans 15 amino acids. V dropped 5 bases and J dropped 9; count of bases not matched to a gene: 14. From germline, CDR1 is SGHVS and CDR2 FQNEAQ. The CDR3 sequence: CASSRRGTSQGSQYF. As DNA, the CDR3 is TGTGCCAGCAGCCGAAGGGGGACTAGTCAGGGGTCCCAGTACTTC.

The CDR3 is CATSEGHPNTGELFF. The DNA of the CDR3 is TGTGCCACCAGCGAAGGACACCCGAACACCGGGGAGCTGTTTTTT. The rearrangement links TRBV24-1 to TRBJ2-2; D might be TRBD1 (5 bases). CDR1 is KGHDR and CDR2 is SFDVKD in the germline V gene. The CDR3 totals 15 residues. V was cut by 7 bases and J by 0 bases, with 11 bases left in between.

Only a few counts were recorded for this clone. The CDR3 coding sequence is TGTGCCAGCAGCTTAGGGACAGGAGCCTACGAGCAGTACTTC. Its protein product is CASSLGTGAYEQYF. The chain recombines TRBV7-2 with TRBJ2-7; 7 nucleotides line up with TRBD1. The length of the CDR3 is 14 residues. J gave up 2 bases and V 1 base, and 2 bases lay outside the gene matches. The germline gives CDR1 SGHTA, CDR2 FQGNSA.

The rearrangement joins TRBV19 to TRBJ1-4, with a tentative D call TRBD1 (6 bases). The CDR3 runs 14 residues. The V end was cut by 5 bases, the J end by 4 bases, with 11 bases between. Germline CDR1 reads LNHDA; CDR2 reads SQIVND (reference sequence). The CDR3 DNA reads TGTGCCAGTAGTTGGGGGCAGGGTAATGAAAAACTGTTTTTT. This encodes CASSWGQGNEKLFF.

CDR3 region: CASSLVQGNYGYTF. CDR3 coding DNA: TGTGCCAGCAGCTTAGTACAGGGGAACTATGGCTACACCTTC. V gene TRBV11-2 combines with J gene TRBJ1-2; 7 bases agree with TRBD1. Looked up from germline, CDR1 is SGHAT and CDR2 is FQNNGV. Losses at the gene ends were 1 base for V and 2 bases for J; bases not matched to a gene: 1. CDR3 length: 14 amino acids.

This chain connects TRBV10-3 to TRBJ1-6; 8 nucleotides align to TRBD1. J was trimmed by 6 bases and V by 6 bases; bases with no gene match: 4. The CDR3 is 14 residues long. The V gene's germline CDR1 is ENHRY and CDR2 SYGVKD. The CDR3, as DNA: TGTGCCATCAGATCTGACAGGGGTAATTCACCCCTCCACTTT. The encoded protein is CAIRSDRGNSPLHF.

This clone was seen once. The rearrangement links TRBV7-8 to TRBJ1-5; 8 nucleotides line up with TRBD1. The CDR3 loop spans 15 amino acids. Trimming cost V 6 bases and J 2 bases; bases outside gene matches: 6. CDR1 and CDR2 from the germline V gene are SGHVS and FQNEAQ. CDR3 DNA sequence: TGTGCCAGCAGAAAAGACAGGGGCGGCAATCAGCCCCAGCATTTT. Translating it yields CASRKDRGGNQPQHF.

The J gene is TRBJ1-5, the V gene TRBV2, with D perhaps matching TRBD1 (5 bases). The CDR3 totals 15 residues. Between the trimmed V and J ends, which lost 5 bases and 1 base, there was a span of 12 bases. From germline, CDR1 is SNHLY and CDR2 FYNNEI. Here the CDR3 DNA reads TGTGCCAGCAGTTCCCAGGGTATCAGCAATCAGCCCCAGCATTTT. It is translated as CASSSQGISNQPQHF.

The V and J genes are TRBV6-6 and TRBJ2-1; maybe TRBD1 (5 bases). The germline V gene encodes CDR1 MNHNY and CDR2 SVGAGI (reference sequence). The CDR3 covers 13 residues. Trimming pared 9 bases from V and 5 bases from J, leaving 14 bases between. CDR3 bases: TGTGCCAGTACTCTGCAGGGTGACAATGAGCAGTTCTTC. Residues: CASTLQGDNEQFF.

The chain carries TRBV24-1 and TRBJ1-1; D gene unclear. This CDR3 has 13 amino acids. Germline loops: CDR1 KGHDR, CDR2 SFDVKD. Trimming took off 1 base at V and 2 bases at J, with 4 bases between the two ends. The CDR3 nucleotides are TGTGCCACCAGTGATTTTCATAACACTGAAGCTTTCTTT. This gives the protein CATSDFHNTEAFF.

This chain joins TRBV6-5 and TRBJ2-1, with 13 bases aligning to TRBD2. Germline V gives CDR1 MNHEY, CDR2 SVGAGI. CDR3 length: 15 amino acids. J gave up 7 bases and V 0 bases, and 0 bases lay outside the gene matches. CDR3: CASSYSGLAGNEQFF. The CDR3 DNA follows: TGTGCCAGCAGTTACTCGGGACTAGCGGGAAATGAGCAGTTCTTC.

This clone was counted a few times. The chain couples TRBV7-9 to TRBJ2-2; the match to TRBD2 covers 9 bases. Germline-derived CDR1 and CDR2 are SEHNR and FQNEAQ (reference sequence). The trim removed 3 bases at V and 0 bases at J, leaving 5 bases unmatched. The CDR3 consists of 17 residues. The CDR3 region is CASSFPSGASNTGELFF. In DNA, the CDR3 is TGTGCCAGCAGCTTCCCTAGCGGGGCATCGAACACCGGGGAGCTGTTTTTT.

The chain has TRBV12-3 or TRBV12-4 and TRBJ2-7; 7 bases agree with TRBD1. V was clipped by 10 bases and J by 1 base; unmatched bases: 7. This CDR3 region has 13 residues. CDR3 in amino acids: CATQGDSSYEQYF. The CDR3 nucleotides read TGTGCCACCCAGGGGGACAGTTCCTACGAGCAGTACTTC.

The chain recombines TRBV6-2 or TRBV6-3 with TRBJ1-2; 9 bases are a match to TRBD1. V lost 5 bases and J lost 0; bases outside the gene matches: 7. CDR1 MNHEY and CDR2 SVGEGT come from the germline V gene. The CDR3 extends over 16 amino acids. The CDR3 region is CASSTQGARSNYGYTF. The CDR3 DNA is TGTGCCAGCAGTACACAGGGGGCCCGATCTAACTATGGCTACACCTTC.

The rearrangement uses TRBV12-3 or TRBV12-4 and TRBJ1-1, with a possible D match to TRBD1 (5 bases). This CDR3 spans 13 amino acids. Trimming left V 6 bases short and J 2 bases short, with 10 bases between. The CDR3 DNA reads as TGTGCCAGCAGCCCAGGGTCTAACACTGAAGCTTTCTTT. It is translated as CASSPGSNTEAFF.

V usage is TRBV29-1 and J usage is TRBJ2-1; TRBD2 matches at 11 bases. This CDR3 contains 16 residues. The trim removed 6 bases at V and 1 base at J, leaving 8 bases unmatched. In germline, CDR1 is SQVTM, CDR2 ANQGSEA. The CDR3 DNA sequence: TGCAGCGTCGACGGGACTAGCGGTGTTTCCTACAATGAGCAGTTCTTC. Protein: CSVDGTSGVSYNEQFF.

The chain is built from TRBV19 and TRBJ1-1; 7 bases align to TRBD1. V gave up 7 bases and J gave up 1 base; unmatched junction bases: 9. Germline V gene data show CDR1 as LNHDA and CDR2 as SQIVND (reference sequence). The CDR3 has 15 amino acids. The CDR3 reads CASNPPGQPNTEAFF. The CDR3 DNA reads as TGTGCCAGTAATCCCCCGGGACAGCCGAACACTGAAGCTTTCTTT.

The V gene is TRBV5-1, the J gene TRBJ2-1, with 10 bases matching TRBD2. With V trimmed by 0 bases and J by 4 bases, 1 base remained unmatched. The CDR3 is made up of 15 amino acids. CDR1 is SGHRS, CDR2 YFSETQ, per germline. CDR3 in amino acids: CASSLETSGYNEQFF. DNA of the CDR3: TGCGCCAGCAGCTTGGAGACTAGCGGGTACAATGAGCAGTTCTTC. Using reference TRBV5-1 and TRBJ2-1 for the parts outside the CDR3, the full variable domain is KAGVTQTPRYLIKTRGQQVTLSCSPISGHRSVSWYQQTPGQGLQFLFEYFSETQRNKGNFPGRFSGRQFSNSRSEMNVSTLELGDSALYLCASSLETSGYNEQFFGPGTRLTVL.

Details on this clone: This sample also contains other DNA sequences that code for the same CDR3. The DNA of the CDR3 is TGTGCCAGCAGCTGGACAGGGGGGACCGGGGAGCTGTTTTTT. As protein: CASSWTGGTGELFF. The chain joins TRBV2 to TRBJ2-2, with 10 bases aligning to TRBD1. The CDR3 consists of 14 residues. The V segment lost 6 bases and the J segment 5 bases; nucleotides outside the gene matches: 3. Germline-derived CDR1 and CDR2 are SNHLY and FYNNEI.

The CDR3 loop is CASSRVGTRGSDTQYF. Written as DNA, the CDR3 is TGTGCCAGCAGCCGGGTCGGGACTAGGGGGTCGGATACGCAGTATTTT. The chain couples TRBV5-4 to TRBJ2-3; 8 nucleotides match TRBD2. The CDR3 extends over 16 amino acids. The J segment lost 6 bases and the V segment lost 4 bases, leaving 13 bases of the junction unmatched. Germline assignment: CDR1 SGHNT and CDR2 YYREEE (reference sequence).

The chain couples TRBV5-1 to TRBJ1-1; the D gene is possibly TRBD1 (6 bases). The germline CDR1 and CDR2 sequences are SGHRS and YFSETQ. The CDR3 covers 13 residues. V was shortened by 3 bases and J by 4 bases, with 10 bases between the two germline ends. CDR3 region: CASSSTGSTEAFF. DNA of the CDR3: TGCGCCAGCAGCTCAACAGGGAGCACTGAAGCTTTCTTT.